This T cell receptor (beta chain) was identified in a study of breast tumors, draining lymph nodes, adjacent tissues. General study points: Most tumor T cells seemingly derive from lymph node, then expand in tumor. Tumor and nontumor repertoires were significantly more similar in luminal-like than in basal-like breast cancer. Tumor TCR diversity was below lymph nodes but above nontumor tissue. The lymph node origin of tumor T cells was framed as consistent with a hypothesis, not demonstrated.

TCRdb passed the multiplex PCR reads through MiXCR, listing each CDR3 protein once. This table has over 20,000 distinct CDR3 sequences, approximately 60% appearing once. As for this clonotype: Antigen: not known.

This clonotype was obtained from a female donor with breast cancer. Some clones in this sample may be carry-over from other donors' samples. Source material: tumor-adjacent breast tissue.

The CDR3 DNA reads as TGTGCCAGCAGCTTAACATCTGGTATCACCGGGGAGCTGTTTTTT. This gives the protein CASSLTSGITGELFF. The chain joins TRBV7-3 to TRBJ2-2; D not resolved. Per the germline V gene, CDR1 is SGHTA and CDR2 is FQGTGA. There are 15 residues in the CDR3. Trimming took off 0 bases at V and 4 bases at J, with 9 bases between the two ends.